Below, 15 T cell receptor beta chains from the same sample are listed, as sequenced in a study of T cells in narcolepsy. Generated by immunoSEQ multiplex PCR, the TCRdb table keeps only in-frame clones and is missing some. The table shows 30,000 to 40,000 clones, with around 90% occurring only once. The sample comprised CD45RA- memory CD4+ T cells from PBMCs. These receptors originate from a human donor with narcolepsy.

V usage is TRBV5-6 and J usage is TRBJ2-5; no clear D. Germline V CDR1 and CDR2: SGHDT, YYEEEE. This CDR3 has 12 residues. Trimming took 4 bases from V and 10 from J, leaving 14 bases between them. In DNA, the CDR3 is TGTGCCAGCAGCCTAACTAACGAAAACCAGTACTTC. Its protein product is CASSLTNENQYF.

The chain employs TRBV5-1 and TRBJ2-1; the D is unclear. This CDR3 has 13 residues. Per germline, CDR1 SGHRS and CDR2 YFSETQ. Between the trimmed V and J ends, which lost 4 bases and 7 bases, there was a span of 12 bases. CDR3 protein: CASSEGPWNEQFF. CDR3 coding DNA: TGCGCCAGCAGCGAAGGGCCGTGGAATGAGCAGTTCTTC.

The chain links TRBV5-8 to TRBJ1-5, with TRBD1 identical over 7 bases. The CDR3 sequence is 15 residues long. V shed 0 bases and J 6 bases; nucleotides not matched to a gene: 6. Germline CDR1 SGHTS, CDR2 YDEGEE. The CDR3 DNA sequence: TGTGCCAGCAGCTTGGGGTCAGGGGGGGGTCAGCCCCAGCATTTT. Protein product: CASSLGSGGGQPQHF.

This clone came up a few times. The rearrangement uses TRBV5-6 and TRBJ1-2, with D possibly matching TRBD1 (5 bases). The ends were cut back, 0 bases at V and 2 bases at J, with 5 bases in the middle. The CDR3 covers 13 residues. Germline CDR1 SGHDT, CDR2 YYEEEE. In nucleotides, the CDR3 is TGTGCCAGCAGCTTGGGACAGAACTATGGCTACACCTTC. Its protein is CASSLGQNYGYTF.

The rearrangement links TRBV2 to TRBJ2-2, with D maybe TRBD2 (6 bases). CDR3 length: 14 residues. Germline lookup yields CDR1 SNHLY and CDR2 FYNNEI. V was cut by 7 bases and J by 9 bases, with 18 bases left in between. In DNA, the CDR3 is TGTGCCAGCACAGCGGGTCAAGGACACCGGGAGCTGTTTTTT. It encodes CASTAGQGHRELFF.

The chain links TRBV28 to TRBJ2-1; weak D call: TRBD1 (5 bases). CDR1 is MDHEN, CDR2 SYDVKM, per germline. The CDR3 sequence is 17 residues long. V lost 6 bases to trimming and J lost 7 bases, with 25 bases between them. CDR3 loop: CASSPSLRGGAFNEQFF. The CDR3 bases are TGTGCCAGCAGCCCGTCCCTCCGCGGTGGGGCGTTTAATGAGCAGTTCTTC.

The J gene is TRBJ2-7, the V gene TRBV19; the match to TRBD1 covers 9 bases. Germline CDR1 and CDR2: LNHDA and SQIVND (reference sequence). The CDR3 runs to 15 residues. The junction had 6 bases not matched to a gene; V was cut back by 3 bases and J by 3 bases. CDR3 bases: TGTGCCAGTAGTATCCCGGGACAGGGTATCTACGAGCAGTACTTC. Translating it yields CASSIPGQGIYEQYF. The complete variable domain, with remaining parts taken from reference TRBV19 and TRBJ2-7, reads DGGITQSPKYLFRKEGQNVTLSCEQNLNHDAMYWYRQDPGQGLRLIYYSQIVNDFQKGDIAEGYSVSREKKESFPLTVTSAQKNPTAFYLCASSIPGQGIYEQYFGPGTRLTVT.

The chain employs TRBV7-9 and TRBJ2-3; no clear D gene. CDR1 and CDR2 from the germline V gene are SEHNR and FQNEAQ (reference sequence). V lost 2 bases, J lost 6 bases, and 6 bases lay in between. This CDR3 spans 12 amino acids. The DNA for the CDR3 is TGTGCCAGCAGCTTAAGTGGGGATACGCAGTATTTT. Translating gives CASSLSGDTQYF.

The rearrangement uses TRBV6-1 and TRBJ1-1, with D perhaps TRBD1 (6 bases). The V end was cut by 4 bases, the J end by 10 bases, with 16 bases between. Germline CDR1 MNHNS, CDR2 SASEGT. There are 13 residues in the CDR3. The CDR3 protein is CASSGTVQKAAFF. The DNA of the CDR3 is TGTGCCAGCAGTGGGACAGTCCAAAAAGCAGCTTTCTTT.

The V call is TRBV18, the J call TRBJ1-5; D gene ambiguous. V was trimmed by 3 bases and J by 0 bases, leaving 6 bases between them. CDR3 length: 14 residues. Per the germline V gene, CDR1 is KGHSH and CDR2 is LQKENI. CDR3 bases: TGTGCCAGCTCACCCCCCAATAGCAATCAGCCCCAGCATTTT. This translates into CASSPPNSNQPQHF.

The chain combines TRBV7-2 with TRBJ2-6; no clear D gene. The V gene's germline CDR1 is SGHTA and CDR2 FQGNSA. This CDR3 comprises 12 residues. V was pared by 11 bases and J by 0 bases, with 5 bases between. The CDR3 reads CAGASGANVLTF. The DNA of the CDR3 is TGTGCCGGCGCCTCTGGGGCCAACGTCCTGACTTTC.

The gene calls are TRBV7-3 and TRBJ2-2, with TRBD2 matching over 12 bases. This CDR3 contains 14 residues. Per the germline V gene, CDR1 is SGHTA and CDR2 is FQGTGA. V lost 5 bases and J lost 8; bases outside the gene matches: 3. The CDR3 DNA is TGTGCCAGCAGCACCGGACTAGCGGGAGGGGAGCTGTTTTTT. Amino acid sequence: CASSTGLAGGELFF.

V is TRBV5-1 and J is TRBJ1-2; 9 positions match TRBD1. Germline values: CDR1 SGHRS, CDR2 YFSETQ. CDR3 length: 15 residues. V dropped 3 bases and J dropped 5; count of bases not matched to a gene: 8. The CDR3 loop reads CASSSARDREYGYTF. For the CDR3, the DNA is TGCGCCAGCAGCTCGGCTCGGGACAGGGAGTATGGCTACACCTTC.

This clone was seen just once. The chain recombines TRBV4-3 with TRBJ2-3, with TRBD1 matching 12 bases. Germline-derived CDR1 and CDR2 are LGHNA and YSLEER. J gave up 6 bases and V 4 bases, and 2 bases lay outside the gene matches. The CDR3 has 14 amino acids. This CDR3 reads CASSPGQGADTQYF. DNA of the CDR3: TGCGCCAGCAGCCCGGGACAGGGGGCGGATACGCAGTATTTT.

The chain carries TRBV9 and TRBJ2-2, with D hard to call. Trimming shortened V by 0 bases and J by 4 bases, and 10 bases separated the two germline ends. The length of the CDR3 is 15 residues. From germline, CDR1 is SGDLS and CDR2 YYNGEE. CDR3 loop: CASSVAWQPTGELFF. CDR3 DNA sequence: TGTGCCAGCAGCGTAGCTTGGCAGCCCACCGGGGAGCTGTTTTTT.